This is a list of T cell receptor beta chains from one sample in a study of blood T cell repertoires in COVID-19. The protocol was immunoSEQ multiplex PCR, while the TCRdb copy is restricted to in-frame clones and leaves out a portion. The table includes roughly 160,000 clones, over 70% detected once. The sample consisted of PBMCs or T cells enriched from blood (not recorded which). Receptors originate from a woman aged 55-75 years who had recovered from COVID-19. Each CDR3 is given with its conserved first and last residue. Fields, in order: V gene, D gene, J gene, CDR3 length, clone size, CDR3 DNA, CDR3 protein. A D gene is named only where the DNA matches it firmly. Expanded clones are given a class, and other clones once, few, many or no size at all.

TRBV19	.	TRBJ2-3	15	.	TGTGCCAGTAGCATACAGGGAATGGCACCGGATACGCAGTATTTT	CASSIQGMAPDTQYF
TRBV6-5	TRBD1	TRBJ1-5	14	.	TGTGCCAGCACAGGGGGCTCTAGCAATCAGCCCCAGCATTTT	CASTGGSSNQPQHF
TRBV6-5	TRBD1	TRBJ2-7	14	few	TGTGCCAGCAGCTACGGACAGGGTTTGTACGAGCAGTACTTC	CASSYGQGLYEQYF
TRBV9	TRBD1	TRBJ1-2	16	few	TGTGCCAGCAGCGTAGACTTCGGACAGGGAGTCTATGGCTACACCTTC	CASSVDFGQGVYGYTF
TRBV19	TRBD2	TRBJ2-2	15	once	TGTGCCAGTAGTATTCGGGGGAGGGACACCGGGGAGCTGTTTTTT	CASSIRGRDTGELFF
TRBV24-1	TRBD1	TRBJ1-2	13	.	TGTGCCACCAGTCCCGGGACAGACTATGGCTACACCTTC	CATSPGTDYGYTF
TRBV3-1/TRBV3-2	.	TRBJ1-1	13	.	TGTGCCAGCAGCCAAGAGGGGGGCACTGAAGCTTTCTTT	CASSQEGGTEAFF
TRBV5-4	TRBD1	TRBJ1-1	14	.	TGTGCCAGCACCTCGACAGGGGTGAACACTGAAGCTTTCTTT	CASTSTGVNTEAFF
TRBV18	TRBD1	TRBJ1-5	15	.	TGTGCCAGCTCACCCTCAACAGGGGGCAATCAGCCCCAGCATTTT	CASSPSTGGNQPQHF
TRBV6-2/TRBV6-3	.	TRBJ2-2	13	.	TGTGCCAGCAGCCCCCTGGCTGGCGGGGAGCTGTTTTTT	CASSPLAGGELFF
TRBV29-1	TRBD1	TRBJ2-3	16	.	TGCAGCGTTGAACGACAGGGGGCGATTCAAACAGATACGCAGTATTTT	CSVERQGAIQTDTQYF
TRBV5-6	TRBD2	TRBJ2-7	17	.	TGTGCCAGCAGCTTGGAACTAGCGGGTTCCTTCTCCTACGAGCAGTACTTC	CASSLELAGSFSYEQYF
TRBV24-1	TRBD1	TRBJ2-1	17	.	TGTGCCACCAGTGGAAGAAACAGGGGGTCCGCCTACAATGAGCAGTTCTTC	CATSGRNRGSAYNEQFF
TRBV19	.	TRBJ2-2	13	many	TGTGCCAGTAGTATAGGGGGAGGAGGGGAGCTGTTTTTT	CASSIGGGGELFF
TRBV18	.	TRBJ1-1	13	.	TGTGCCAGCTCACCTACACCGAACACTGAAGCTTTCTTT	CASSPTPNTEAFF
TRBV24-1	.	TRBJ2-7	14	.	TGTGCCACCAGTGACCCAATGACAGGCCACGAGCAGTACTTC	CATSDPMTGHEQYF
TRBV5-1	.	TRBJ2-3	16	few	TGCGCCAGCAGCTCTAATCCAGGGGCCGCCACAGATACGCAGTATTTT	CASSSNPGAATDTQYF
TRBV4-1	TRBD2	TRBJ2-1	15	few	TGCGCCAGCAGCCGGGGACTAGCGGGGGGGTATGAGCAGTTCTTC	CASSRGLAGGYEQFF
TRBV3-1/TRBV3-2	.	TRBJ2-2	17	once	TGTGCCAGCAGCCGATCAGATGTTAGCAGGGCCACCGGGGAGCTGTTTTTT	CASSRSDVSRATGELFF
TRBV7-8	.	TRBJ1-1	15	once	TGTGCCAGCAGCCCGACCAGGGGCGGAGACACTGAAGCTTTCTTT	CASSPTRGGDTEAFF
TRBV7-9	.	TRBJ1-1	12	.	TGTGCCAGCAGCTTAGGGGGGGCTGAAGCTTTCTTT	CASSLGGAEAFF
TRBV7-2	TRBD2	TRBJ2-3	15	few	TGTGCCAGCAGCACCTACACTAGCGGGGGTACGCTGCAGTATTTT	CASSTYTSGGTLQYF
TRBV10-3	.	TRBJ1-1	14	.	TGTGCCATCAAGCCGATGGACACAAGTACTGAAGCTTTCTTT	CAIKPMDTSTEAFF
TRBV6-5	.	TRBJ1-5	13	.	TGTGCCAGCAACCTCCAAGCTTCACAGCCCCAGCATTTT	CASNLQASQPQHF
TRBV2	.	TRBJ2-7	14	.	TGTGCCAGCAGTGAAATCGAGCCCGCTTACGAGCAGTACTTC	CASSEIEPAYEQYF
TRBV15	TRBD2	TRBJ2-3	16	.	TGTGCCACCAGCAGATACAGGACTAGCGGCACAGATACGCAGTATTTT	CATSRYRTSGTDTQYF
TRBV11-3	TRBD2	TRBJ2-3	16	.	TGTGCCAGCAGCGCCGGACTAGCGGGGAACACAGATACGCAGTATTTT	CASSAGLAGNTDTQYF
TRBV6-4	TRBD1	TRBJ1-6	15	.	TGTGCCAGCAGTTCGGAGGACAGGGCCAATTCACCCCTCCACTTT	CASSSEDRANSPLHF
TRBV19	TRBD2	TRBJ2-3	15	.	TGTGCCAGTAGGACTAGCGGGGGGATCACAGATACGCAGTATTTT	CASRTSGGITDTQYF
TRBV24-1	.	TRBJ2-2	12	.	TGTGCCACCAGCCCTGGCCACGGGGAGCTGTTTTTT	CATSPGHGELFF
TRBV7-2	TRBD2	TRBJ2-7	15	.	TGTGCCAGCAGCTTAGTACGGGGGGGCCTTTACGAGCAGTACTTC	CASSLVRGGLYEQYF
TRBV7-9	TRBD2	TRBJ2-3	18	once	TGTGCCAGCAGCTTCGGACTAGCGGGGGTTTCTCATAGAGATACGCAGTATTTT	CASSFGLAGVSHRDTQYF
TRBV6-5	.	TRBJ1-5	15	.	TGTGCCACAAAGCGTGGACAGACTAGCAATCAGCCCCAGCATTTT	CATKRGQTSNQPQHF
TRBV4-2	.	TRBJ2-3	15	.	TGTGCCAGCAGCCAAGACCTCCCGACAGTAGATACGCAGTATTTT	CASSQDLPTVDTQYF
TRBV6-5	TRBD1	TRBJ2-7	12	.	TGTGCCAGCAACCACAGGGGCCACGAGCAGTACTTC	CASNHRGHEQYF
TRBV19	.	TRBJ2-3	18	.	TGTGCCAGTAGTATAGATCTCGGGGTGAGCGGGCCTAGAGGTACGCAGTATTTT	CASSIDLGVSGPRGTQYF
TRBV18	TRBD2	TRBJ2-5	15	.	TGTGCCAGCTCACAACTAGCGGGGGTACAAGAGACCCAGTACTTC	CASSQLAGVQETQYF